This paragraph reports one TCR beta chain. Its antigen is not identified. A read error may account for a junction end that differs from germline. This record belongs to a study of post-analysis software for immune sequencing data. The overall study: The cohort encompassed relapsing-remitting, secondary progressive and progressive-relapsing multiple sclerosis disease courses. Overall study results and limits: Patients with multiple sclerosis recorded significantly lower normalized Chao1 diversity than controls, the study found. Strong co-clustering by F measure was evident for samples that had been prepared in the same batch. There were roughly 5 TRBV segments more frequent in patients than controls, and TRBV5-6, TRBV5-1 and TRBV20-1 were among them.

This CDR3 has 15 residues. CDR1 and CDR2 (germline): ENHRY, SYGVKD. The TCR beta cDNA libraries contained unique molecular identifiers. TCRdb reprocessed the PCR reads via MiXCR and lists one record per CDR3 protein. The sample includes fewer than 850,000 distinct CDR3 sequences, around 27% of them seen just once. V gene TRBV10-3 combines with J gene TRBJ2-3, with D possibly being TRBD1 or TRBD2 (5 bases each). The TCR originated in a girl between 5 and 17 years old with multiple sclerosis. Sample: blood. In DNA, the CDR3 is TGTGCCACCAGTGAGGGGCAGCGTCTCACAGATACGCAGTATTTT. Its translation is CATSEGQRLTDTQYF.